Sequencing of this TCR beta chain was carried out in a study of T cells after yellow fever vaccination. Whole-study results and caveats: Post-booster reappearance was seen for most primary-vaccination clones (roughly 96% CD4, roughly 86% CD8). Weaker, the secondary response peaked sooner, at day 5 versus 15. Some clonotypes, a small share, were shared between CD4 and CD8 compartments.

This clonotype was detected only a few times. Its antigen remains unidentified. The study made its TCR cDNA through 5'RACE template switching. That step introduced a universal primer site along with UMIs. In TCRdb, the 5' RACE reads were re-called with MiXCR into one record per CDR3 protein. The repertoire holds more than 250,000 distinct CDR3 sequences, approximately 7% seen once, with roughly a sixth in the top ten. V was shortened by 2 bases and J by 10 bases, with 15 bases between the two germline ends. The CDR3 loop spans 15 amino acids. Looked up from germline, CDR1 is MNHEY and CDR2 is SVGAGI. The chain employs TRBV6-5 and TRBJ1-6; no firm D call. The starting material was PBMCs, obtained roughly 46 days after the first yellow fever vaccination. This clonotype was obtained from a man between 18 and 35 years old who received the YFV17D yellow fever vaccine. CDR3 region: CASSYQASVESPLHF. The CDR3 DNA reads TGTGCCAGCAGTTACCAGGCGAGCGTCGAGTCACCCCTCCACTTT.